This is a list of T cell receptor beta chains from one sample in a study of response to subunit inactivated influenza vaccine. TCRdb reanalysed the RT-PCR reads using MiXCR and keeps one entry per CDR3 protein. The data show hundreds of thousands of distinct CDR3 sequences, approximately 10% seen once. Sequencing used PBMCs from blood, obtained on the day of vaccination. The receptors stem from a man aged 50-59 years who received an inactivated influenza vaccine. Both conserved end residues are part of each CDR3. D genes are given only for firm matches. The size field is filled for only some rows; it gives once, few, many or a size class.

cdr3_aa: CASSGTLAGTTDTQYF
cdr3_nt: TGTGCCAGCAGCGGTACACTAGCGGGAACCACAGATACGCAGTATTTT
clone_size: many
d_call: TRBD2
j_call: TRBJ2-3
v_call: TRBV3-1

cdr3_aa: CSAQPGRETETQYF
cdr3_nt: TGCAGTGCTCAGCCGGGGCGGGAGACAGAAACGCAGTATTTT
clone_size: -
d_call: TRBD2
j_call: TRBJ2-3
v_call: TRBV20-1

cdr3_aa: CASSRNRGQETQYF
cdr3_nt: TGCGCCAGCAGCAGGAACAGGGGGCAGGAGACCCAGTACTTC
clone_size: -
d_call: TRBD1
j_call: TRBJ2-5
v_call: TRBV5-1

cdr3_aa: CASSLYLWRQGHQPQHF
cdr3_nt: TGTGCCAGCAGTCTCTACCTATGGAGACAGGGACATCAGCCCCAGCATTTT
clone_size: -
d_call: TRBD1
j_call: TRBJ1-5
v_call: TRBV28

cdr3_aa: CASSTDRQTYNEQFF
cdr3_nt: TGTGCCAGCAGCACGGACAGGCAAACCTACAATGAGCAGTTCTTC
clone_size: -
d_call: TRBD1
j_call: TRBJ2-1
v_call: TRBV7-6

cdr3_aa: CASTEGNRYNEQFF
cdr3_nt: TGTGCCAGCACCGAAGGCAACAGGTACAATGAGCAGTTCTTC
clone_size: few
d_call: -
j_call: TRBJ2-1
v_call: TRBV28

cdr3_aa: CASSSWGDPTDTQYF
cdr3_nt: TGCGCCAGCAGCTCCTGGGGGGACCCCACAGATACGCAGTATTTT
clone_size: -
d_call: -
j_call: TRBJ2-3
v_call: TRBV5-1

cdr3_aa: CATSVLGPGQGYGEQFF
cdr3_nt: TGTGCCACCAGTGTCCTGGGACCGGGACAGGGATATGGGGAGCAGTTCTTC
clone_size: once
d_call: TRBD1
j_call: TRBJ2-1
v_call: TRBV24-1

cdr3_aa: CSARQGHNNYGYTF
cdr3_nt: TGCAGTGCTAGACAGGGGCATAATAACTATGGCTACACCTTC
clone_size: few
d_call: -
j_call: TRBJ1-2
v_call: TRBV20-1

cdr3_aa: CASSYSPWDNSYEQYF
cdr3_nt: TGTGCCAGCAGTTACTCTCCTTGGGACAACTCCTACGAGCAGTACTTC
clone_size: few
d_call: -
j_call: TRBJ2-7
v_call: TRBV6-2/TRBV6-3

cdr3_aa: CSARALPANVLTF
cdr3_nt: TGCAGTGCTAGGGCACTACCGGCCAACGTCCTGACTTTC
clone_size: few
d_call: -
j_call: TRBJ2-6
v_call: TRBV20-1

cdr3_aa: CSVAGQRNSYEQYF
cdr3_nt: TGCAGCGTCGCGGGACAAAGAAACTCCTACGAGCAGTACTTC
clone_size: -
d_call: -
j_call: TRBJ2-7
v_call: TRBV29-1

cdr3_aa: CASSPEGENEKLFF
cdr3_nt: TGTGCCAGCAGCCCCGAGGGAGAAAATGAAAAACTGTTTTTT
clone_size: few
d_call: -
j_call: TRBJ1-4
v_call: TRBV12-3/TRBV12-4

cdr3_aa: CASSFGTVSEKLFF
cdr3_nt: TGTGCCAGCAGTTTTGGCACAGTGAGTGAAAAACTGTTTTTT
clone_size: -
d_call: -
j_call: TRBJ1-4
v_call: TRBV12-3/TRBV12-4

cdr3_aa: CSVRPGVPSSYNEQFF
cdr3_nt: TGCAGTGTTAGACCCGGGGTACCGAGCTCCTACAATGAGCAGTTCTTC
clone_size: few
d_call: -
j_call: TRBJ2-1
v_call: TRBV20-1

cdr3_aa: CASSMPGQAYTEAFF
cdr3_nt: TGTGCCAGTAGTATGCCGGGACAGGCGTACACTGAAGCTTTCTTT
clone_size: -
d_call: TRBD1
j_call: TRBJ1-1
v_call: TRBV19

cdr3_aa: CASSLDGSWGRAFF
cdr3_nt: TGTGCCAGCAGCTTAGATGGGTCATGGGGGCGAGCTTTCTTT
clone_size: many
d_call: -
j_call: TRBJ1-1
v_call: TRBV7-2

cdr3_aa: CASSNHIGEQYF
cdr3_nt: TGTGCCAGCAGCAACCATATCGGGGAGCAGTACTTC
clone_size: -
d_call: -
j_call: TRBJ2-7
v_call: TRBV11-2

cdr3_aa: CASSLGFSGMIGELFF
cdr3_nt: TGCGCCAGCAGCTTGGGATTTAGCGGGATGATCGGGGAGCTGTTTTTT
clone_size: few
d_call: TRBD2
j_call: TRBJ2-2
v_call: TRBV5-1

cdr3_aa: CASSLDRRLVTGRMNTEAFF
cdr3_nt: TGTGCCAGCAGCTTAGATCGTCGACTCGTGACGGGGCGGATGAACACTGAAGCTTTCTTT
clone_size: few
d_call: -
j_call: TRBJ1-1
v_call: TRBV11-2

cdr3_aa: CASSSQTGYYNEQFF
cdr3_nt: TGTGCCAGCAGTTCCCAGACAGGGTACTACAATGAGCAGTTCTTC
clone_size: -
d_call: TRBD1
j_call: TRBJ2-1
v_call: TRBV7-2

cdr3_aa: CASSFHQGSSGANVLTF
cdr3_nt: TGTGCCAGCAGCTTTCACCAGGGGAGCTCTGGGGCCAACGTCCTGACTTTC
clone_size: few
d_call: -
j_call: TRBJ2-6
v_call: TRBV7-2

cdr3_aa: CASSLYTQGPAFF
cdr3_nt: TGTGCCAGCAGCCTGTATACCCAGGGGCCTGCTTTCTTT
clone_size: -
d_call: -
j_call: TRBJ1-1
v_call: TRBV5-6

cdr3_aa: CASSLGNMPGNQPQHF
cdr3_nt: TGTGCCAGCAGCTTGGGGAACATGCCGGGCAATCAGCCCCAGCATTTT
clone_size: once
d_call: -
j_call: TRBJ1-5
v_call: TRBV5-6

cdr3_aa: CASSLVSAGGGYTF
cdr3_nt: TGTGCCAGCAGCTTAGTCAGCGCAGGGGGCGGCTACACCTTC
clone_size: -
d_call: TRBD1
j_call: TRBJ1-2
v_call: TRBV7-9

cdr3_aa: CSAFPSGSGDIQYF
cdr3_nt: TGCAGTGCTTTCCCCAGCGGGAGCGGGGACATTCAGTACTTC
clone_size: -
d_call: TRBD2
j_call: TRBJ2-4
v_call: TRBV20-1